This TCR beta chain is from a study of cytomegalovirus exposure and HLA in healthy donors. Study conclusions and caveats: Subsequent analysis of the 120 or so validation repertoires found a tendency for first-cohort TCR clusters to co-occur.

V was clipped by 6 bases and J by 8 bases, with 20 bases between them. Germline lookup yields CDR1 LGHNA and CDR2 YNFKEQ. The CDR3 is 15 residues long. With regard to this clone: No antigen is known for it.

The assay was immunoSEQ multiplex PCR, and TCRdb's table has in-frame clones only and misses some. The table has over 150,000 clones, about nine tenths seen once; the top ten hold around 4.4%. V usage is TRBV4-2 and J usage is TRBJ2-1; no definite D call. Sequences were obtained from PBMCs. The TCR sequence derives from a man between 18 and 29 years old in good health and CMV-seropositive. Here the CDR3 DNA reads TGTGCCAGCAGTGATCCAGCAGGAAATCGGCATGAGCAGTTCTTC. Protein product: CASSDPAGNRHEQFF.